Following are 28 T cell receptor beta chains from one sample sequenced in a study of post-analysis software for immune sequencing data. For these receptors, no antigen is known. Whole-study findings and limits: When patients were compared with controls, 5 or 6 TRBV segments were more frequent, TRBV5-6, TRBV5-1 and TRBV20-1 among them.

The authors incorporated unique molecular identifiers into the TCR beta cDNA libraries. Each CDR3 protein gets one entry after TCRdb re-called the PCR reads with MiXCR. This sample yields about 820,000 distinct CDR3 sequences, of which about 57% are seen a single time; approximately 4.4% belongs to the top ten. Sequenced material: blood. These receptors all come from a girl aged 10-17 years with multiple sclerosis.

The CDR3 DNA reads TGTGCCAGCAGCTTAGAGTTGGCGGGGGGCCTCCAAGAGACCCAGTACTTC. The encoded protein is CASSLELAGGLQETQYF. This chain connects TRBV7-2 to TRBJ2-5, with 8 positions matching TRBD2. The J segment lost 1 base and the V segment lost 1 base, leaving 8 bases of the junction unmatched. In germline, CDR1 is SGHTA, CDR2 FQGNSA. This CDR3 is built from 17 residues.

The rearrangement joins TRBV7-8 to TRBJ2-5, with 14 bases matching TRBD2. Germline V lookup: CDR1 SGHVS, CDR2 FQNEAQ. There are 17 residues in the CDR3. Losses at the gene ends were 0 bases for V and 3 bases for J; bases not matched to a gene: 3. CDR3 sequence reads: CASSLAGLAGAKETQYF. The CDR3 DNA is TGTGCCAGCAGCTTAGCGGGACTAGCGGGAGCCAAAGAGACCCAGTACTTC.

The chain joins TRBV6-6 to TRBJ1-2; 7 bases are shared with TRBD1. Germline loops: CDR1 MNHNY, CDR2 SVGAGI (reference sequence). The CDR3 length is 15 residues. Unmatched junction bases numbered 13, after V lost 6 bases and J lost 6 bases. The CDR3 nucleotides are TGTGCCAGCAGATCAACAGGGGCGCGAGGTCATGGCTACACCTTC. Protein sequence: CASRSTGARGHGYTF.

V and J are TRBV20-1 and TRBJ2-7; maybe TRBD1 (7 bases). The germline V gene encodes CDR1 DFQATT and CDR2 SNEGSKA (reference sequence). Trimming cost V 6 bases and J 2 bases, with 20 bases left between them. The CDR3 is 15 amino acids. The CDR3 loop is CSAQGGGSNTYEQYF. The CDR3, as DNA: TGCAGTGCCCAGGGGGGCGGCAGTAATACCTACGAGCAGTACTTC.

V usage is TRBV7-9 and J usage is TRBJ1-2; D perhaps matches TRBD1 (5 bases). This CDR3 contains 13 residues. Germline V gives CDR1 SEHNR, CDR2 FQNEAQ (reference sequence). V was pared by 5 bases and J by 7 bases, with 14 bases between. The DNA for the CDR3 is TGTGCCAGCAGCGTCCGGGACTCATCTGGCTACACCTTC. Protein: CASSVRDSSGYTF.

This rearrangement joins TRBV25-1 to TRBJ2-4; TRBD2 aligns across 10 bases. The assigned J gene may be wrong: the sequence end matches TRBJ2-7 better. CDR1 MGHDK and CDR2 SYGVNS come from the germline V gene. This CDR3 is built from 14 residues. CDR3 in amino acids: CASKPGLAWHEQYF. As DNA, the CDR3 is TGTGCCAGCAAACCGGGACTAGCGTGGCACGAGCAGTACTTC.

J is TRBJ2-7 and V is TRBV5-6, with 8 bases that match TRBD1. The J segment lost 2 bases and the V segment lost 4 bases, leaving 11 bases of the junction unmatched. CDR3 length equals 16 residues. Germline lookup yields CDR1 SGHDT and CDR2 YYEEEE. In nucleotides, the CDR3 is TGTGCCAGCAGCCCTGGGCCGGGACAGGCGACCTACGAGCAGTACTTC. This sequence encodes CASSPGPGQATYEQYF.

This chain joins TRBV7-9 and TRBJ1-4, with 9 bases that match TRBD1. From germline, CDR1 is SEHNR and CDR2 FQNEAQ (reference sequence). With V trimmed by 6 bases and J by 8 bases, 7 bases remained unmatched. The CDR3 length is 14 residues. The CDR3 coding sequence is TGTGCCAGCAGTTCGGGACAGGGATGGGAAAAACTGTTTTTT. It codes for CASSSGQGWEKLFF.

The chain recombines TRBV12-3 or TRBV12-4 with TRBJ1-1; TRBD1 is a possible D gene (6 bases). Trimming shortened V by 6 bases and J by 4 bases, and 18 bases separated the two germline ends. The CDR3 runs to 15 residues. In DNA form, the CDR3 reads TGTGCCAGCAGACTAAACCAGGGGTGGAGCACTGAAGCTTTCTTT. The encoded protein is CASRLNQGWSTEAFF.

This clonotype was recorded a few times. This CDR3 reads CASRIGRENIQYF. CDR3 in DNA: TGTGCCAGCAGGATAGGGAGGGAAAACATTCAGTACTTC. The V call is TRBV6-5, the J call TRBJ2-4; 7 bases are a match to TRBD2. After removal of 6 bases from V and 5 bases from J, the junction contained 4 bases not matched to a gene. The CDR3 length is 13 residues. Germline V gene data show CDR1 as MNHEY and CDR2 as SVGAGI.

This clonotype was observed a few times. This chain joins TRBV20-1 and TRBJ2-7, with 8 bases fitting TRBD1. The CDR3 has 17 residues. The junction had 13 bases not matched to a gene; V was cut back by 1 base and J by 2 bases. Per the germline V gene, CDR1 is DFQATT and CDR2 is SNEGSKA (reference sequence). The CDR3 sequence: CSARVIPDRAEAYEQYF. The CDR3 nucleotides are TGCAGTGCTAGAGTCATCCCGGACAGGGCCGAGGCCTACGAGCAGTACTTC.

This clonotype has more than one count but fewer than ten. The chain links TRBV10-2 to TRBJ2-7; D possibly uses TRBD1 or TRBD2 (5 bases each). The CDR3 contains 16 residues. In germline, CDR1 is WSHSY, CDR2 SAAADI. V lost 2 bases, J lost 2 bases, and 16 bases lay in between. In nucleotides, the CDR3 is TGCGCCAGCAGTGAGGGGTCGAGGGGATTAGCCTACGAGCAGTACTTC. Translating it yields CASSEGSRGLAYEQYF.

V is TRBV5-1 and J is TRBJ1-2; TRBD1 matches 9 bases. Unmatched junction bases numbered 4, after V lost 4 bases and J lost 3 bases. CDR1 and CDR2 (germline): SGHRS, YFSETQ. The CDR3 length is 14 residues. CDR3 in amino acids: CASSTGTGHYGYTF. The CDR3 DNA follows: TGCGCCAGCAGCACCGGGACAGGGCACTATGGCTACACCTTC.

The J gene is TRBJ1-1, the V gene TRBV6-6; 9 nucleotides align to TRBD1. This CDR3 region has 15 residues. V shed 6 bases, J shed 7 bases, and the junction held 12 bases outside the gene matches. Germline V gives CDR1 MNHNY, CDR2 SVGAGI (reference sequence). The CDR3 protein is CASSTSTGGYGEAFF. In DNA, the CDR3 is TGTGCCAGCAGCACATCGACAGGGGGTTATGGTGAAGCTTTCTTT.

The chain couples TRBV7-9 to TRBJ2-5, with 10 bases lining up with TRBD2. TRBJ2-7 explains the end of the DNA better; the J call may be wrong. The CDR3 totals 14 residues. CDR1 SEHNR and CDR2 FQNEAQ come from the germline V gene (reference sequence). DNA of the CDR3: TGTGCCAGCAGCTCACTGACTAGCGGGTACGAGCAGTACTTC. Translation: CASSSLTSGYEQYF.

This clonotype was counted a few times. V is TRBV7-2 and J is TRBJ2-1, with TRBD2 matching over 8 bases. Trimming at V came to 5 bases and at J to 7 bases, leaving 7 bases not matched to a gene. Germline V CDR1 and CDR2: SGHTA, FQGNSA. The CDR3 length is 14 residues. The CDR3 reads CASSPGGTRNEQFF. The CDR3, as DNA: TGTGCCAGCAGCCCGGGGGGGACTAGAAATGAGCAGTTCTTC. The whole variable domain, remainder taken from reference TRBV7-2 and TRBJ2-1, is GAGVSQSPSNKVTEKGKDVELRCDPISGHTALYWYRQSLGQGLEFLIYFQGNSAPDKSGLPSDRFSAERTGGSVSTLTIQRTQQEDSAVYLCASSPGGTRNEQFFGPGTRLTVL.

The genes are TRBV29-1 and TRBJ2-1; TRBD2 aligns across 8 bases. CDR3 length: 15 residues. Trimming took 7 bases from V and 9 from J; bases not matched to a gene: 17. Germline lookup yields CDR1 SQVTM and CDR2 ANQGSEA. CDR3 coding DNA: TGCAGCGAACCCCGGTACGGGGGGGATTTATGTGAGCAGTTCTTC. This encodes CSEPRYGGDLCEQFF.

Concerning this clonotype itself: This may stem from a read error, because a much larger clone lies one nucleotide away. The chain has TRBV6-6 and TRBJ1-2; D not certain. Germline lookup yields CDR1 MNHNY and CDR2 SVGAGI (reference sequence). This CDR3 spans 15 amino acids. V lost 3 bases, J lost 3 bases, and 14 bases lay in between. The CDR3: CASSYVPVRYYGYTF. Here the CDR3 DNA reads TGTGCCAGCAGTTATGTCCCAGTAAGGTACTATGGCTACACCTTC.

This clonotype was seen more than once but under ten times. The V and J genes are TRBV29-1 and TRBJ1-2; TRBD1 matches 8 bases. The V gene's germline CDR1 is SQVTM and CDR2 ANQGSEA. The CDR3 extends over 14 amino acids. Germline trimming cut 1 base from V and 2 bases from J; bases unmatched to any gene: 3. DNA of the CDR3: TGCAGCGTTGAAGGACAGGGGCTGAACTATGGCTACACCTTC. Protein sequence: CSVEGQGLNYGYTF.

The J gene is TRBJ2-7, the V gene TRBV12-3 or TRBV12-4, with D hard to call. V was clipped by 3 bases and J by 6 bases, with 9 bases between them. The CDR3 runs to 12 residues. The CDR3 DNA is TGTGCCAGCAGTTTTCCCCAAACCGAGCAGTACTTC. It specifies CASSFPQTEQYF.

The chain has TRBV12-3 or TRBV12-4 and TRBJ2-1; the D gene is possibly TRBD2 (6 bases). This CDR3 comprises 19 residues. Deletions cut 5 bases from V and 7 bases from J, with 30 bases between. CDR3 in DNA: TGTGCCAGCAGTCCTACCGGCCGGGGCCCGGAGGGATCGTGGAATGAGCAGTTCTTC. Protein sequence: CASSPTGRGPEGSWNEQFF.

The V gene is TRBV3-1, the J gene TRBJ2-5; 8 nucleotides align to TRBD2. V gave up 2 bases and J gave up 1 base; unmatched junction bases: 3. Germline loops: CDR1 LGHDT, CDR2 YNNKEL (reference sequence). The CDR3 extends over 15 amino acids. The CDR3 loop is CASSQFGGVQETQYF. The DNA of the CDR3 is TGTGCCAGCAGCCAATTCGGGGGGGTCCAAGAGACCCAGTACTTC.

This clonotype was counted a few times. This rearrangement joins TRBV6-5 to TRBJ2-3; no reliable D call. The CDR3 consists of 15 residues. Trimming removed 2 bases at V and 0 bases at J, with 9 bases between. Germline CDR1 MNHEY, CDR2 SVGAGI. The DNA of the CDR3 is TGTGCCAGCAGTTACCCGTCCGGGAGCACAGATACGCAGTATTTT. Translating gives CASSYPSGSTDTQYF.

Only a few counts were recorded for this clonotype. The gene calls are TRBV5-1 and TRBJ2-7; TRBD2 aligns across 11 bases. Germline V lookup: CDR1 SGHRS, CDR2 YFSETQ. The CDR3 sequence is 16 residues long. The ends lost 7 bases at V and 7 bases at J; junction bases unmatched: 16. The CDR3 sequence is CASCETSLAGGREQYF. CDR3 nucleotide sequence: TGCGCCAGCTGCGAAACATCATTAGCGGGGGGGCGAGAGCAGTACTTC.

This chain connects TRBV15 to TRBJ2-7, with D uncertain. The end of the DNA aligns better with TRBJ2-5, so the J call may be wrong. CDR3 length: 15 residues. Germline V gene data show CDR1 as LNHNV and CDR2 as YYDKDF (reference sequence). The CDR3 protein is CATSRGDGPQETQYF. The CDR3 DNA reads as TGTGCCACCAGCAGAGGTGACGGACCCCAAGAGACCCAGTACTTC.

This clonotype was seen a few times. CDR3 sequence (DNA): TGTGCCAGCAGCTCGACACTCCAGGAGACCCAGTACTTC. Protein product: CASSSTLQETQYF. This chain joins TRBV11-2 and TRBJ2-5; unclear D gene. CDR3 length: 13 residues. The germline V and J ends were trimmed by 4 bases and 5 bases, with 11 bases remaining between them. Germline lookup yields CDR1 SGHAT and CDR2 FQNNGV.

V usage is TRBV7-3 and J usage is TRBJ2-1; 12 bases agree with TRBD2. The CDR3 extends over 16 amino acids. J lost 7 bases, V lost 5 bases, and 9 bases had no gene match. In germline, CDR1 is SGHTA, CDR2 FQGTGA. The CDR3 sequence is CASSPTLAGGQNEQFF. CDR3 nucleotide sequence: TGTGCCAGCAGCCCCACCCTAGCGGGGGGGCAGAATGAGCAGTTCTTC.

V and J are TRBV29-1 and TRBJ2-1; no definite D call. From germline, CDR1 is SQVTM and CDR2 ANQGSEA. The CDR3 spans 12 residues. The V end was cut by 4 bases, the J end by 7 bases, with 11 bases between. This CDR3 reads CSVVWWYNEQFF. CDR3 coding DNA: TGCAGCGTTGTCTGGTGGTATAATGAGCAGTTCTTC.